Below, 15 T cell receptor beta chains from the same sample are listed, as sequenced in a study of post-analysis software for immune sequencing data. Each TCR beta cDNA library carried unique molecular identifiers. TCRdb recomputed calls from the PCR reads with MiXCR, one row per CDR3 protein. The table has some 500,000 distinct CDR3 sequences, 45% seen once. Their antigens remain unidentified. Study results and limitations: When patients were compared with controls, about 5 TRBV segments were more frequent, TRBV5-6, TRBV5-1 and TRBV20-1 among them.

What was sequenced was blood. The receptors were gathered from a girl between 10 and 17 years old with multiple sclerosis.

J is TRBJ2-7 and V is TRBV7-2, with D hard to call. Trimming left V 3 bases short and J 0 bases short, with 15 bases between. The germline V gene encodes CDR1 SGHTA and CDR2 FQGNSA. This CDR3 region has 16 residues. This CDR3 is CASSFGGVGSSYEQYF. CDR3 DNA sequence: TGTGCCAGCAGCTTCGGTGGGGTGGGGTCCTCCTACGAGCAGTACTTC.

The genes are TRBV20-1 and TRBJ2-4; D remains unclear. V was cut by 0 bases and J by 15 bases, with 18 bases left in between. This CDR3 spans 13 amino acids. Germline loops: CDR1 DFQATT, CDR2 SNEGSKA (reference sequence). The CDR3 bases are TGCAGTGCTAGAGAAGCTGAGTCTGCAACCCGGTACTTC. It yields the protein CSAREAESATRYF.

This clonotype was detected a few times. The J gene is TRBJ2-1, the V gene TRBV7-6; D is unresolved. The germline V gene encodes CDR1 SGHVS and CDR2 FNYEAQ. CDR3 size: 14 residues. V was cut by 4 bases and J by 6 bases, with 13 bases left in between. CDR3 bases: TGTGCCAGCAGCTCCTCCTCAGTGGGCAATGAGCAGTTCTTC. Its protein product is CASSSSSVGNEQFF.

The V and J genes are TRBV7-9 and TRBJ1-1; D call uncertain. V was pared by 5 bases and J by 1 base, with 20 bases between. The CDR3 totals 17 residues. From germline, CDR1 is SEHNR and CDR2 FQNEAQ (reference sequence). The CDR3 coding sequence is TGTGCCAGCAGCGCAAGGCTGCGAGGGAGGGCGAACACTGAAGCTTTCTTT. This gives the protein CASSARLRGRANTEAFF.

The CDR3 loop is CASSLGSGREQYF. For the CDR3, the DNA is TGTGCCAGCAGCTTAGGTAGCGGGAGAGAGCAGTACTTC. V is TRBV7-9 and J is TRBJ2-5; TRBD2 aligns across 9 bases. CDR3 size: 13 residues. Germline CDR1 and CDR2: SEHNR and FQNEAQ (reference sequence). V lost 1 base to trimming and J lost 11 bases; unmatched junction nucleotides: 5. The whole variable domain, filled in from reference TRBV7-9 and TRBJ2-5, reads DTGVSQNPRHKITKRGQNVTFRCDPISEHNRLYWYRQTLGQGPEFLTYFQNEAQLEKSRLLSDRFSAERPKGSFSTLEIQRTEQGDSAMYLCASSLGSGREQYFGPGTRLLVL.

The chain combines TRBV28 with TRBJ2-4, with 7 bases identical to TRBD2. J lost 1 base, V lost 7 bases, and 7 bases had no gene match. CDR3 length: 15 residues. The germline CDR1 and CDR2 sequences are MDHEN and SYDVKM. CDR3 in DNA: TGTGCCAGCAACCAAGGGAGGGTGGCCAAAAACATTCAGTACTTC. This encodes CASNQGRVAKNIQYF.

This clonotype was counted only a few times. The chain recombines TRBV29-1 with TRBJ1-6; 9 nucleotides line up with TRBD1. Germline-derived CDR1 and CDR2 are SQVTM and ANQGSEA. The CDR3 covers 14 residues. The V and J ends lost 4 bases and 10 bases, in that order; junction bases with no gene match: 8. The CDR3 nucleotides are TGCAGCGTTGGGACTGGGACAGGGTACTCACCCCTCCACTTT. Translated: CSVGTGTGYSPLHF.

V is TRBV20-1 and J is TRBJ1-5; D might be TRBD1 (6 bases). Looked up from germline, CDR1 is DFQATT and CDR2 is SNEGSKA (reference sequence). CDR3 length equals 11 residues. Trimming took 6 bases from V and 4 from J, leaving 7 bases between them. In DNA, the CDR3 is TGCAGTGCGCAGGGGAATCAGCCCCAGCATTTT. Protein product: CSAQGNQPQHF.

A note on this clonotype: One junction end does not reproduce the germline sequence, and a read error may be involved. Here the CDR3 reads CSARDTPRAGTYYYDYTF. The CDR3 bases are TGCAGTGCTAGAGATACCCCTCGGGCAGGGACCTACTACTATGACTACACCTTC. The gene calls are TRBV20-1 and TRBJ1-2; tentative D call: TRBD1 (5 bases). CDR1 and CDR2 (germline): DFQATT, SNEGSKA (reference sequence). The CDR3 length is 18 residues.

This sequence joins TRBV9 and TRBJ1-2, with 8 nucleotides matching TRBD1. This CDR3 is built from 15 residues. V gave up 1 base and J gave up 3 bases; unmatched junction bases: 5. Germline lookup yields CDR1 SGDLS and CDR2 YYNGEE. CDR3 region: CASSVLPGGDYGYTF. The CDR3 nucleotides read TGTGCCAGCAGCGTACTTCCAGGGGGCGACTATGGCTACACCTTC.

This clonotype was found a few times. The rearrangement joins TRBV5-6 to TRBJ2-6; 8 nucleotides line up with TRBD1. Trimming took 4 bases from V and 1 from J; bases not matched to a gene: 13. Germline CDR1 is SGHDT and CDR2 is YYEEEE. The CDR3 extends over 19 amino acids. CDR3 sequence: CASSRFGDRGISGANVLTF. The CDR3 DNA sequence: TGTGCCAGCAGCCGATTCGGTGACAGGGGAATTTCTGGGGCCAACGTCCTGACTTTC.

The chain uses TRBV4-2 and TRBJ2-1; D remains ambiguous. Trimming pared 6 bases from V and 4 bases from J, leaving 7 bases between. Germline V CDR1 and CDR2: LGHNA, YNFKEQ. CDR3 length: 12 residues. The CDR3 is CASSAAYNEQFF. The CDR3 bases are TGTGCCAGCAGTGCGGCATACAATGAGCAGTTCTTC.

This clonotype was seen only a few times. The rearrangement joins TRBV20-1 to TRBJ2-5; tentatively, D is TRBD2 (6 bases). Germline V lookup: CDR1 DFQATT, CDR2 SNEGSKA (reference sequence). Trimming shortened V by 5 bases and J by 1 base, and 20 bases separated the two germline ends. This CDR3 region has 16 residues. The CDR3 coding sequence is TGCAGTGCTGTCCCCCTCCGGGGGTTATTCCAAGAGACCCAGTACTTC. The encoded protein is CSAVPLRGLFQETQYF.

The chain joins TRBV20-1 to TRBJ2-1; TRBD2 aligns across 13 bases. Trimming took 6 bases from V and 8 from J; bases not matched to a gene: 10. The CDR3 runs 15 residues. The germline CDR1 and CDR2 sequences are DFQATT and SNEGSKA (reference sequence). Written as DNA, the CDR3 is TGCAGTGCCTTATCCGGGACTAGCGGGACCCATGAGCAGTTCTTC. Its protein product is CSALSGTSGTHEQFF.

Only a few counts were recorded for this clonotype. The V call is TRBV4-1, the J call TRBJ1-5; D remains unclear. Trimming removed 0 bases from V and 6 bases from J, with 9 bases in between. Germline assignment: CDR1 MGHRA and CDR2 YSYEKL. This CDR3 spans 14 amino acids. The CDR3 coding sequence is TGCGCCAGCAGCCAAGATTCTGAGGGTCAGCCCCAGCATTTT. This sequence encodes CASSQDSEGQPQHF.